This is a list of T cell receptor beta chains from one sample in a study of blood T cell repertoires in COVID-19. Sequencing was performed with immunoSEQ multiplex PCR; in TCRdb, only in-frame clones are kept and a portion is missing. The table has some 200,000 clones, 82% seen once; the top ten hold approximately 12%. The sample taken for sequencing was PBMCs or T cells enriched from blood (not recorded which). The receptor source for this set is a middle-aged man who had recovered from COVID-19. Both conserved end residues are part of each CDR3. A D gene is named only where the DNA matches it firmly. Only part of the rows carry a size: once, few, many, or a class if the clone is expanded.

D	J	length	V	size	CDR3	DNA
NA	TRBJ2-1	15	TRBV24-1	NA	CATSDLRGQGGEQFF	TGTGCCACCAGTGATTTAAGGGGCCAAGGGGGTGAGCAGTTCTTC
NA	TRBJ1-4	14	TRBV9	NA	CASSPLATNEKLFF	TGTGCCAGCAGCCCCCTTGCAACTAATGAAAAACTGTTTTTT
TRBD1	TRBJ1-6	14	TRBV7-9	NA	CASSRQGVDSPLHF	TGTGCCAGCAGCCGTCAGGGGGTGGATTCACCCCTCCACTTT
TRBD2	TRBJ2-7	16	TRBV4-3	NA	CASSQDVLADSYEQYF	TGCGCCAGCAGCCAAGATGTACTAGCGGATTCCTACGAGCAGTACTTC
TRBD1	TRBJ1-6	17	TRBV19	NA	CASSIPQQGYYNSPLHF	TGTGCCAGTAGTATACCCCAACAGGGGTACTATAATTCACCCCTCCACTTT
NA	TRBJ2-1	13	TRBV29-1	NA	CSALGGAGNEQFF	TGCAGCGCCCTGGGGGGGGCAGGAAATGAGCAGTTCTTC
NA	TRBJ1-2	12	TRBV6-2/TRBV6-3	NA	CASSPQFDGYTF	TGTGCCAGCAGCCCACAGTTCGACGGCTACACCTTC
NA	TRBJ2-5	11	TRBV7-9	NA	CASSLGPAQYF	TGTGCCAGCAGCTTAGGTCCGGCCCAGTACTTC
NA	TRBJ1-5	16	TRBV4-1	NA	CASSRGIVGAGQPQHF	TGCGCCAGCAGCCGCGGAATTGTGGGGGCGGGTCAGCCCCAGCATTTT
TRBD1	TRBJ2-3	15	TRBV19	NA	CASSLGTGRTDTQYF	TGTGCCAGTAGTTTAGGGACAGGTCGCACAGATACGCAGTATTTT
NA	TRBJ2-1	14	TRBV4-2	NA	CASSYLDSYNEQFF	TGTGCCAGCAGCTATTTGGACAGCTACAATGAGCAGTTCTTC
TRBD1	TRBJ2-1	14	TRBV7-2	NA	CASSGDRTYNEQFF	TGTGCCAGCAGCGGGGACAGGACCTACAATGAGCAGTTCTTC
NA	TRBJ1-6	16	TRBV7-9	NA	CASSPSMSSGISPLHF	TGTGCCAGCAGCCCAAGTATGTCCTCAGGAATTTCACCCCTCCACTTT
NA	TRBJ2-5	13	TRBV5-1	NA	CASSFRARETQYF	TGCGCCAGCAGCTTTCGAGCACGAGAGACCCAGTACTTC
NA	TRBJ2-5	11	TRBV29-1	NA	CSPKVGETQYF	TGCAGCCCGAAGGTCGGGGAGACCCAGTACTTC
NA	TRBJ1-1	13	TRBV7-3	once	CASSLDKNTEAFF	TGTGCCAGCAGCCTTGACAAGAACACTGAAGCTTTCTTT
TRBD2	TRBJ2-2	16	TRBV7-2	NA	CASSLGLASYTGELFF	TGTGCCAGCAGCTTAGGACTAGCTTCTTACACCGGGGAGCTGTTTTTT
TRBD1	TRBJ2-3	16	TRBV29-1	NA	CSVFSGQGLHTDTQYF	TGCAGCGTTTTTAGCGGACAGGGCCTACACACAGATACGCAGTATTTT
NA	TRBJ1-3	14	TRBV6-2/TRBV6-3	NA	CASSYGGAGNTIYF	TGTGCCAGCAGTTACGGAGGGGCTGGAAACACCATATATTTT
NA	TRBJ2-7	15	TRBV7-2	NA	CASSPPGPKAYEQYF	TGTGCCAGCAGCCCTCCGGGTCCTAAAGCCTACGAGCAGTACTTC
NA	TRBJ1-4	17	TRBV18	NA	CASSKLSLQGANEKLFF	TGTGCCAGCTCAAAGCTAAGCCTACAGGGAGCTAATGAAAAACTGTTTTTT
TRBD1	TRBJ1-2	15	TRBV4-1	NA	CASSPTEGATIGYTF	TGCGCCAGCAGCCCTACGGAGGGGGCAACGATTGGCTACACCTTC
NA	TRBJ2-4	12	TRBV28	NA	CASRGTETIQYF	TGTGCCAGCAGGGGCACTGAGACCATTCAGTACTTC
NA	TRBJ1-2	14	TRBV11-2	NA	CASSLTEGAGGYTF	TGTGCCAGCAGCTTGACGGAAGGGGCTGGGGGCTACACCTTC
NA	TRBJ2-2	14	TRBV18	NA	CASSPPILSGELFF	TGTGCCAGCTCACCACCAATCCTTAGCGGGGAGCTGTTTTTT
NA	TRBJ2-5	14	TRBV6-6	NA	CASSPVGSRETQYF	TGTGCCAGCAGTCCCGTTGGTAGTCGGGAGACCCAGTACTTC
NA	TRBJ2-6	16	TRBV5-1	NA	CASSGTGGSGANVLTF	TGCGCCAGCAGCGGCACTGGAGGGTCTGGGGCCAACGTCCTGACTTTC
TRBD2	TRBJ2-3	16	TRBV7-9	NA	CASSDLAGEGADTQYF	TGTGCCAGCAGTGATTTAGCGGGAGAGGGCGCAGATACGCAGTATTTT
TRBD1	TRBJ2-1	14	TRBV7-3	NA	CASSYGQGYNEQFF	TGTGCCAGCAGCTATGGACAGGGTTACAATGAGCAGTTCTTC
TRBD1	TRBJ1-6	21	TRBV7-6	NA	CASSSLARQGAFRTYNSPLHF	TGTGCCAGCAGCTCATTGGCAAGGCAGGGGGCTTTTAGGACCTATAATTCACCCCTCCACTTT
NA	TRBJ2-1	14	TRBV11-2	NA	CASSFTGTPLQQFF	TGTGCCAGCAGCTTTACAGGCACCCCTTTACAGCAGTTCTTC
TRBD1	TRBJ1-2	13	TRBV6-5	NA	CASRGTGGSGYTF	TGTGCCAGCCGGGGGACAGGGGGCTCTGGCTACACCTTC
TRBD2	TRBJ2-7	15	TRBV6-5	NA	CASSKGTSGTYEQYF	TGTGCCAGCAGTAAGGGGACTAGCGGGACCTACGAGCAGTACTTC
TRBD1	TRBJ1-6	15	TRBV3-1/TRBV3-2	NA	CASSPGTGKNSPLHF	TGTGCCAGCAGCCCCGGGACAGGCAAAAATTCACCCCTCCACTTT
TRBD2	TRBJ2-7	16	TRBV7-2	NA	CASSLALAGVTYEQYF	TGTGCCAGCAGCTTAGCACTAGCGGGAGTTACCTACGAGCAGTACTTC
TRBD2	TRBJ2-3	15	TRBV29-1	once	CSVEGGRVSTDTQYF	TGCAGCGTTGAAGGAGGGAGGGTCAGCACAGATACGCAGTATTTT
NA	TRBJ1-5	12	TRBV13	many	CASSSGNQPQHF	TGTGCCAGCAGTTCGGGCAATCAGCCCCAGCATTTT
NA	TRBJ1-5	14	TRBV18	NA	CASSPGGAYQPQHF	TGTGCCAGCTCACCAGGGGGGGCCTATCAGCCCCAGCATTTT
NA	TRBJ1-4	13	TRBV19	NA	CASSTRGGEKLFF	TGTGCCAGTAGTACTAGGGGGGGTGAAAAACTGTTTTTT
TRBD1	TRBJ1-3	17	TRBV28	NA	CASSSGQGAFTGNTIYF	TGTGCCAGCAGCTCGGGACAGGGGGCATTTACTGGAAACACCATATATTTT
NA	TRBJ2-3	14	TRBV9	NA	CASSVDVFSDTQYF	TGTGCCAGCAGCGTAGATGTCTTCTCGGATACGCAGTATTTT
NA	TRBJ2-5	12	TRBV5-1	NA	CASSGDWGSQYF	TGCGCCAGCAGTGGGGACTGGGGCTCCCAGTACTTC